The T cell receptor beta chain described here comes from a study of T cells in Graves' hyperthyroidism and ophthalmopathy. Ten or more counts support this clonotype. CDR1 is MGHDK and CDR2 is SYGVNS in the germline V gene. The CDR3 has 14 amino acids. V was clipped by 6 bases and J by 7 bases; unmatched bases: 3. Investigators excluded patients with uncontrolled infection, other autoimmune disease, pregnancy or lactation. Out of over 7.5 ml of fresh peripheral blood came the PBMCs. TCR beta CDR3 region amplification was performed from RNA transcripts. Carried out on the TCR CDR3, a first-round RT-PCR used the HTBI primer set. TCRdb reprocessed the multiplex PCR reads via MiXCR and lists one record per CDR3 protein. There are 450,000 to 650,000 distinct CDR3 sequences in the sample; roughly 20% occur only once, and around 27% lies in the top ten.

The chain is built from TRBV25-1 and TRBJ1-6; 10 bases map to TRBD1. Sequenced material: blood. This TCR derives from a young man with Graves' hyperthyroidism. CDR3 sequence reads: CASRTGGMNSPLHF. The CDR3 DNA sequence: TGTGCCAGCAGGACAGGGGGCATGAATTCACCCCTCCACTTT. Variable domain in full (rest from reference TRBV25-1 and TRBJ1-6): EADIYQTPRYLVIGTGKKITLECSQTMGHDKMYWYQQDPGMELHLIHYSYGVNSTEKGDLSSESTVSRIRTEHFPLTLESARPSHTSQYLCASRTGGMNSPLHFGNGTRLTVT.